This T cell receptor (beta chain) stems from a study of neurological immune-mediated disorders. Findings and caveats of the study: CDR3 amino acid sequences of expanded clones were not shared across subjects, a result suggesting private repertoires in all groups.

Noted time point: longitudinal time-point 1 (baseline). 2 million PBMCs stored at -80 C were the source of the unsorted libraries. CDR1 is SGHRS and CDR2 is YFSETQ in the germline V gene. The CDR3 contains 14 residues. V was shortened by 2 bases and J by 3 bases, with 10 bases between the two germline ends. The cDNA was produced through 5'RACE with 10-nucleotide random UMIs. TCRdb reanalysed the 5' RACE reads using MiXCR and keeps one entry per CDR3 protein. The sample holds around 60,000 distinct CDR3 sequences, roughly 10% seen once. At least ten counts were recorded for this clonotype. Its target is not known.

This TCR was sampled from a male donor with HTLV-1-associated myelopathy (HAM/TSP). The sequencing input was PBMCs. This chain connects TRBV5-1 to TRBJ2-3; maybe TRBD2 (5 bases). The CDR3 region is CASSFTGKTDTQYF. In DNA, the CDR3 is TGCGCCAGCAGCTTCACGGGGAAAACAGATACGCAGTATTTT.